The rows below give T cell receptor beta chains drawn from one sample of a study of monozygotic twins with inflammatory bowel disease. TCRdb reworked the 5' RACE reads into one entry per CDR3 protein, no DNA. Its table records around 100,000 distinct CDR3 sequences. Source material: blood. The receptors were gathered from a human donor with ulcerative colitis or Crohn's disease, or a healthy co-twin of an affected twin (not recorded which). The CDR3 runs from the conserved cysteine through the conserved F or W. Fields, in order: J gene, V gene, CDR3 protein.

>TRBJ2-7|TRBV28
CASSLTGEDYEQYF
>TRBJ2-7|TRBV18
CASSVDLYEQYF
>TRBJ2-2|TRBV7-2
CASSLQSQGDGELFF
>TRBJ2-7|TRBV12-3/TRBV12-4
CASNASGRKEQYF
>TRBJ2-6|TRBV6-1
CASTRDGPNVLTF
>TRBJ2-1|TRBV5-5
CASRLSSVYNEQFF
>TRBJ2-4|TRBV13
CASSPRVKRNIQYF
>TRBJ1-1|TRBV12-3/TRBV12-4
CASSLASAAKNTEAFF
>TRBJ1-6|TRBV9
CASSVAGTENSPLHF
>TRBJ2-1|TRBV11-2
CASSRQGTSGGASPHEQFF
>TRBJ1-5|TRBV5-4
CASSFGAVQPQHF
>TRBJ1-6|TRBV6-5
CASRPPTGGVTNSPLHF
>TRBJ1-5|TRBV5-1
CASSVSGVYSNQPQHF
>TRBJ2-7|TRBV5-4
CASSLVGRDSYEQYF
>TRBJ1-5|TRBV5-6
CASSFRTGVSNQPQHF
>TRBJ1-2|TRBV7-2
CASSFQGATYGYTF
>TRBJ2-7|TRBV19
CASSVGTGGLNEQYF
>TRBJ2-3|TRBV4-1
CASSPVAGRTDTQYF
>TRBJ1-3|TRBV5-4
CASSLRRGDSGNTIYF
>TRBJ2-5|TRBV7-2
CASSLPLAGSETQYF
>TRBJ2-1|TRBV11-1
CASSFTTGGYEQFF
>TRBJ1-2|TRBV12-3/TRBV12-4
CASSLTRTGYGYTF